This T cell receptor beta chain was obtained from a study of blood T cell repertoires in COVID-19. As for the study in general: Sample material is recorded as cDNA or gDNA derived from T cells, B-cell-depleted T cells, or PBMCs.

In the original workflow: Quantification of nucleated cells was approximated via reference gene primer amplification. The protocol was immunoSEQ multiplex PCR, while the TCRdb copy is restricted to in-frame clones and leaves out a portion. D and trimming were read from the DNA, whereas the V and J calls and clone size are those reported in that table. The sample shows about 44,000 clones, about 85% of them seen only once. CDR1 and CDR2 (germline): SQVTM, ANQGSEA. The CDR3 contains 11 residues. Trimming removed 4 bases from V and 0 bases from J, with 3 bases in between. The sequencing sample was made of peripheral blood. This sequence joins TRBV29-1 and TRBJ1-1, with D uncertain. The receptor's source is a woman older than 75 in a cohort sampled during active or convalescent COVID-19. This CDR3 is CSVAVNTEAFF. Here the CDR3 DNA reads TGCAGCGTTGCCGTGAACACTGAAGCTTTCTTT.